This TCR beta chain was captured by sequencing in a study of shared T cell receptors in the human thymus. The V gene's germline CDR1 is SGHNT and CDR2 YENEEA. Trimming took 5 bases from V and 0 from J; bases not matched to a gene: 20. The CDR3 has 20 amino acids. The data were produced by immunoSEQ multiplex PCR, yet TCRdb's version contains in-frame clones alone and is incomplete. The data contain hundreds of thousands of clones, roughly 90% of them singletons. The data were also submitted as part of a second study, on human thymus T cells. From that second work: Donors consisted of healthy Finnish infants (having corrective surgery for congenital heart defects). The study used thymus tissue resected during corrective heart surgery. Within thymic and blood repertoires, V and J gene usage appeared to be biased. Related research has reported that thymic repertoires overlap highly among unrelated individuals.

This clonotype originated in a boy under two years old with a congenital heart defect. Sequencing was performed on thymocytes. The chain links TRBV11-3 to TRBJ2-7; TRBD2 agrees at 9 bases. This chain's CDR3 is CASSLAGASGEMVSSYEQYF. The DNA for the CDR3 is TGTGCCAGCAGCCTGGCCGGGGCTAGCGGGGAAATGGTCAGCTCCTACGAGCAGTACTTC.